This TCR beta chain was documented in a study of shared clonotypes between healthy human individuals. Broader study findings: In contrast to clonotypes shared by all four donors, non-shared clonotypes had lower generation probabilities.

Of note for this clone: Antigen: not known.

Germline-derived CDR1 and CDR2 are SEHNR and FQNEAQ (reference sequence). V gave up 0 bases and J gave up 13 bases, with 6 bases separating them. The CDR3 spans 11 residues. CD45RA+ naive and CD45RA-negative memory subsets were separated from CD4+ cells. TCRdb's copy holds only in-frame clones and misses some; the assay was immunoSEQ multiplex PCR. The sample lists millions of clones, about 92% occurring once. This rearrangement joins TRBV7-9 to TRBJ1-4, with D tentatively TRBD1 (5 bases). Sequencing was performed on naive CD4+ T cells sorted from blood. Sample subset: CD45RA+ positively selected. The receptor was derived from a man between 18 and 29 years old in good health. CDR3 DNA sequence: TGTGCCAGCAGCTTAGCCCAGGGACTGTTTTTT. Its translation: CASSLAQGLFF.